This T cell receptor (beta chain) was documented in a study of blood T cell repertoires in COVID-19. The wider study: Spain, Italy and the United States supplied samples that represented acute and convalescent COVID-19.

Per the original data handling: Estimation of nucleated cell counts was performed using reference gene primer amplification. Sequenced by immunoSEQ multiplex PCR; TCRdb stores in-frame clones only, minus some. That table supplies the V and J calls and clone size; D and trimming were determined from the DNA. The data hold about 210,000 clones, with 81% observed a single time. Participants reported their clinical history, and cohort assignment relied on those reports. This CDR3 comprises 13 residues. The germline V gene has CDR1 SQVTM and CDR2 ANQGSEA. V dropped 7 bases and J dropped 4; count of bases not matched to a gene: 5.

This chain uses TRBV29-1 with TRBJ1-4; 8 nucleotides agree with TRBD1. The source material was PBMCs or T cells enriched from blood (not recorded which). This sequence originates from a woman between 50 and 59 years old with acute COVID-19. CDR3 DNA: TGCAGCGGGAGGACAGGGATTAATGAAAAACTGTTTTTT. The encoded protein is CSGRTGINEKLFF.